Presented here are 14 T cell receptor beta chains from one specimen sequenced in a study of HIV-infected patients and healthy controls. 500 ng RNA was reverse transcribed with alpha and beta constant-region primers. Each of the alpha and beta chains got its own library through chain-specific third strand synthesis with indices. Each CDR3 protein gets one entry after TCRdb re-called the 5' RACE reads with MiXCR. This table holds roughly 10,000 distinct CDR3 sequences, 8% to 10% found once. The repertoire came from unfractionated whole blood and reflected all unsorted peripheral T cells. Material for sequencing was blood. Every receptor here comes from an adult in good health.

This clonotype was seen ten or more times. The V call is TRBV12-3 or TRBV12-4, the J call TRBJ1-6; D uncertain. The CDR3 totals 12 residues. The V and J ends lost 0 bases and 9 bases respectively, with 3 bases between them. Here the CDR3 DNA reads TGTGCCAGCAGTTTAGCCCGTTCACCCCTCCACTTT. Its protein product is CASSLARSPLHF.

This clonotype has a handful of counts. The CDR3 DNA reads as TGCGCCAGCAGCCGCCAACCGGGGACTAGGCACAATGAGCAGTTCTTC. Its translation is CASSRQPGTRHNEQFF. The chain joins TRBV4-1 to TRBJ2-1, with 8 bases fitting TRBD2. V was pared by 4 bases and J by 5 bases, with 10 bases of the junction left unmatched. CDR1 is MGHRA and CDR2 is YSYEKL in the germline V gene. The CDR3 has 16 residues.

This chain connects TRBV20-1 to TRBJ2-5; maybe TRBD1 (5 bases). Trimming removed 6 bases at V and 5 bases at J, with 16 bases between. The CDR3 spans 13 residues. Germline lookup yields CDR1 DFQATT and CDR2 SNEGSKA (reference sequence). CDR3 nucleotide sequence: TGCAGTGCCCAGTCCCGGACAAGGGAGACCCAGTACTTC. Amino acid sequence: CSAQSRTRETQYF.

The table lists this clonotype with many counts. This chain joins TRBV12-3 or TRBV12-4 and TRBJ2-7, with 8 bases that match TRBD1. The length of the CDR3 is 13 residues. V trimming: 6 bases; J trimming: 6 bases; junction bases outside the gene matches: 7. DNA for the CDR3: TGTGCCAGCAGCCGACAGGGGTTCGGCGAGCAGTACTTC. Encoded protein: CASSRQGFGEQYF.

The chain joins TRBV7-2 to TRBJ2-3; D perhaps matches TRBD1 (6 bases). Germline CDR1 is SGHTA and CDR2 is FQGNSA. CDR3 length: 15 amino acids. Trimming cost V 3 bases and J 8 bases, with 18 bases left between them. The CDR3 nucleotides are TGTGCCAGCAGCTTGATTGGGCGAGGGGGTGGTACGCAGTATTTT. It specifies CASSLIGRGGGTQYF. The complete variable domain, with remaining parts taken from reference TRBV7-2 and TRBJ2-3, reads GAGVSQSPSNKVTEKGKDVELRCDPISGHTALYWYRQSLGQGLEFLIYFQGNSAPDKSGLPSDRFSAERTGGSVSTLTIQRTQQEDSAVYLCASSLIGRGGGTQYFGPGTRLTVL.

This clonotype was observed a few times. V gene TRBV6-2 or TRBV6-3 combines with J gene TRBJ1-1; 7 nucleotides match TRBD1. The length of the CDR3 is 16 residues. CDR1 and CDR2 (germline): MNHEY, SVGEGT. The V and J ends lost 4 bases and 4 bases, in that order; junction bases with no gene match: 12. In nucleotides, the CDR3 is TGTGCCAGCAGTTTTACCAGGGGGTACGGGATCACTGAAGCTTTCTTT. It is translated as CASSFTRGYGITEAFF.

This clonotype appeared once. V usage is TRBV7-2 and J usage is TRBJ2-7; TRBD1 agrees at 7 bases. V lost 5 bases and J lost 0; bases outside the gene matches: 7. Germline values: CDR1 SGHTA, CDR2 FQGNSA. The CDR3 has 15 amino acids. CDR3 sequence: CASSPGTANSYEQYF. CDR3 DNA sequence: TGTGCCAGCAGCCCTGGGACAGCCAACTCCTACGAGCAGTACTTC. Full variable domain (missing parts from reference TRBV7-2 and TRBJ2-7): GAGVSQSPSNKVTEKGKDVELRCDPISGHTALYWYRQSLGQGLEFLIYFQGNSAPDKSGLPSDRFSAERTGGSVSTLTIQRTQQEDSAVYLCASSPGTANSYEQYFGPGTRLTVT.

The chain uses TRBV2 and TRBJ1-4, with TRBD1 as a possible D gene (5 bases). V lost 8 bases, J lost 8 bases, and 6 bases lay in between. This CDR3 is built from 10 residues. In germline, CDR1 is SNHLY, CDR2 FYNNEI. The CDR3: CASGGEKLFF. The CDR3 DNA is TGTGCCAGCGGGGGGGAAAAACTGTTTTTT. Full variable domain (remainder filled in from reference TRBV2 and TRBJ1-4): EPEVTQTPSHQVTQMGQEVILRCVPISNHLYFYWYRQILGQKVEFLVSFYNNEISEKSEIFDDQFSVERPDGSNFTLKIRSTKLEDSAMYFCASGGEKLFFGSGTQLSVL.

This clonotype is termed medium-sized. V and J are TRBV6-1 and TRBJ1-5; TRBD1 is a possible D gene (6 bases). CDR1 and CDR2 (germline): MNHNS, SASEGT. This CDR3 is 15 amino acids long. V was trimmed by 4 bases and J by 1 base, leaving 11 bases between them. CDR3 region: CASSAQGFSNQPQHF. As DNA, the CDR3 is TGTGCCAGCAGTGCACAGGGTTTCAGCAATCAGCCCCAGCATTTT.

This clonotype was detected ten times or more. V usage is TRBV4-2 and J usage is TRBJ1-4; a weak D match, TRBD1 (6 bases). Germline lookup yields CDR1 LGHNA and CDR2 YNFKEQ. This CDR3 contains 21 residues. V lost 0 bases to trimming and J lost 2 bases, with 25 bases between them. CDR3 nucleotide sequence: TGTGCCAGCAGCCAAGATCCTAGGTTCGGCAGGGGAGGAAATACTAATGAAAAACTGTTTTTT. Protein sequence: CASSQDPRFGRGGNTNEKLFF.

This clonotype came up many times. The rearrangement joins TRBV11-2 to TRBJ1-6, with D tentatively TRBD1 (6 bases). CDR3 length: 16 amino acids. Germline CDR1 and CDR2: SGHAT and FQNNGV. V gave up 4 bases and J gave up 6 bases, with 16 bases separating them. The DNA for the CDR3 is TGTGCCAGCAGCTGGGCTCCGGGGGCCGGTAATTCACCCCTCCACTTT. It yields the protein CASSWAPGAGNSPLHF.

In this sample, this clonotype is medium-sized. The chain employs TRBV12-3 or TRBV12-4 and TRBJ2-3, with D unresolved. V was clipped by 5 bases and J by 2 bases, with 5 bases between them. The CDR3 is 12 amino acids. CDR3 sequence: CASSRDTDTQYF. The CDR3 nucleotides read TGTGCCAGCAGTCGAGACACAGATACGCAGTATTTT.

This clonotype was counted at least ten times. The junction departs from germline at one end; a sequencing error may be responsible. The V call is TRBV13, the J call TRBJ2-3, with D unclear. Germline CDR1 is PRHDT and CDR2 is FYEKMQ (reference sequence). CDR3 length equals 14 residues. CDR3 amino acids: CASSLGRITDTQYF. The DNA for the CDR3 is TGTGCCAGCAGCCTAGGGCGTATCACAGATACGCAGTATTTT.

In its sample, this clonotype ranks as medium-sized. CDR3 region: CSVVGQGNYGYTF. The CDR3 region has the DNA TGCAGCGTTGTAGGACAGGGGAACTATGGCTACACCTTC. This chain joins TRBV29-1 and TRBJ1-2, with TRBD1 matching over 9 bases. This CDR3 comprises 13 residues. CDR1 is SQVTM, CDR2 ANQGSEA, per germline. V shed 4 bases and J 2 bases; nucleotides not matched to a gene: 2.